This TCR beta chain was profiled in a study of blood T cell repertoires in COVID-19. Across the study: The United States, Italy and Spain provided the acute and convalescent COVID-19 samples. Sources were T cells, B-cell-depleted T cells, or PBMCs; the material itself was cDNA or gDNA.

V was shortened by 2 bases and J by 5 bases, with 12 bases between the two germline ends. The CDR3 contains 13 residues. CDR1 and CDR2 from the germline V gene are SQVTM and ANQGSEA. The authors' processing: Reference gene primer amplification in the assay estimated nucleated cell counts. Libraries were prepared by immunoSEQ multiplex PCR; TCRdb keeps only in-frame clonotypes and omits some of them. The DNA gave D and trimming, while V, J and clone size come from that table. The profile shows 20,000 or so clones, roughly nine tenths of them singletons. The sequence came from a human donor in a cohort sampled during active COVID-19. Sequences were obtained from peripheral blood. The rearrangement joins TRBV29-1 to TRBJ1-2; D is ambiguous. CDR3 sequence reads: CSVEPLGIYGYTF. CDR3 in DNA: TGCAGCGTTGAACCCCTAGGCATATATGGCTACACCTTC.